The 29 T cell receptor beta chains listed next were all sequenced from one sample in a study of CD4 T cells in relation to SARS-CoV-2 and coronaviruses. Unexposed donor CD4+ T cells date from about 2011-2018, before the COVID-19 pandemic. CD4+ T cells were isolated from the cells after about 11 days of culture. TCRdb's copy holds only in-frame clones and misses some; the assay was immunoSEQ multiplex PCR. Of more than 20,000 clones listed, about 76% are singletons. These receptors are not linked to any known antigen. Sequenced input: CD4+ T cells from PBMCs, cultured in vitro. These receptors were taken from a human donor in good health.

The chain recombines TRBV7-2 with TRBJ1-4, with D possibly being TRBD1 (6 bases). CDR3 length equals 17 residues. Per germline, CDR1 SGHTA and CDR2 FQGNSA. V lost 4 bases and J 4 bases, leaving 19 bases between the germline ends. CDR3: CASSSPFRTAYNEKLFF. Written as DNA, the CDR3 is TGTGCCAGCAGCTCGCCGTTCCGGACAGCCTATAATGAAAAACTGTTTTTT.

The CDR3 region has the DNA TGTGCCAGCAGTCCATCGTCGGACAGATCCCTCTCCTACGAGCAGTACTTC. This codes for CASSPSSDRSLSYEQYF. This chain connects TRBV28 to TRBJ2-7; maybe TRBD1 (6 bases). Deletions cut 5 bases from V and 0 bases from J, with 20 bases between. Germline CDR1 reads MDHEN; CDR2 reads SYDVKM. There are 17 residues in the CDR3.

The rearrangement links TRBV19 to TRBJ1-1; D might be TRBD1 (5 bases). V was clipped by 5 bases and J by 5 bases, with 18 bases between them. Germline loops: CDR1 LNHDA, CDR2 SQIVND (reference sequence). This CDR3 comprises 15 residues. The CDR3 DNA sequence: TGTGCCAGTAGTGCTATTTCGGGGGGACGGACTGAAGCTTTCTTT. This gives the protein CASSAISGGRTEAFF.

This chain uses TRBV3-1 (or the pseudogene TRBV3-2) with TRBJ2-7; possible D gene TRBD2, 6 bases. Germline V gene sequence: CDR1 LGHDT, CDR2 YNNKEL (reference sequence). There are 18 residues in the CDR3. Trimming took 3 bases from V and 2 from J, leaving 23 bases between them. The CDR3 bases are TGTGCCAGCAGCCAGAAGTTCTCTGGACTAACCATAACCTACGAGCAGTACTTC. This encodes CASSQKFSGLTITYEQYF.

The gene calls are TRBV5-8 and TRBJ2-3; 7 nucleotides agree with TRBD1. The CDR3 runs to 14 residues. Germline CDR1 reads SGHTS; CDR2 reads YDEGEE. The J segment lost 6 bases and the V segment lost 3 bases, leaving 7 bases of the junction unmatched. The CDR3 nucleotides are TGTGCCAGCAGCTGGACGACAGGGTCGGATACGCAGTATTTT. The encoded protein is CASSWTTGSDTQYF.

This clone occurred once. This chain uses TRBV6-2 or TRBV6-3 with TRBJ2-3; 7 bases match TRBD1. Germline V gene lookup returns CDR1 MNHEY and CDR2 SVGEGT. Unmatched junction bases numbered 4, after V lost 5 bases and J lost 2 bases. The CDR3 loop spans 14 amino acids. CDR3 residues: CASSRDSNTDTQYF. For the CDR3, the DNA is TGTGCCAGCAGTCGGGACAGCAACACAGATACGCAGTATTTT.

This clone occurred a few times. The chain couples TRBV5-1 to TRBJ1-4; 11 bases fit TRBD1. The V gene's germline CDR1 is SGHRS and CDR2 YFSETQ. The V and J ends lost 4 bases and 7 bases, in that order; junction bases with no gene match: 3. This CDR3 comprises 14 residues. The CDR3 is CASSQGQGAEKLFF. CDR3 DNA sequence: TGCGCCAGCAGCCAAGGACAGGGGGCTGAAAAACTGTTTTTT.

V and J are TRBV6-2 or TRBV6-3 and TRBJ2-3; TRBD2 aligns across 15 bases. The trim removed 4 bases at V and 5 bases at J, leaving 4 bases unmatched. This CDR3 is built from 16 residues. CDR1 and CDR2 from the germline V gene are MNHEY and SVGEGT. CDR3 nucleotide sequence: TGTGCCAGCAGTTGGACTAGCGGGAGGGGTGGAGATACGCAGTATTTT. Amino acids: CASSWTSGRGGDTQYF.

The chain links TRBV12-3 or TRBV12-4 to TRBJ1-2; weak D call: TRBD1 (6 bases). This CDR3 has 13 residues. The V gene lost 3 bases and the J gene lost 8 bases, with 13 bases spanning the gap. The CDR3 reads CASSFQGLGGYTF. As DNA, the CDR3 is TGTGCCAGCAGTTTCCAGGGGTTAGGGGGCTACACCTTC.

This clone has only one observation. The rearrangement links TRBV19 to TRBJ2-6, with 7 bases matching TRBD1. Germline V gene data show CDR1 as LNHDA and CDR2 as SQIVND (reference sequence). Trimming cost V 4 bases and J 2 bases; bases outside gene matches: 8. CDR3 length: 17 amino acids. CDR3: CASSTRQGIAGANVLTF. CDR3 nucleotide sequence: TGTGCCAGTAGTACGAGACAGGGAATTGCTGGGGCCAACGTCCTGACTTTC.

This clone appeared once. The rearrangement joins TRBV2 to TRBJ2-1; 9 nucleotides line up with TRBD2. V shed 7 bases and J 7 bases; nucleotides not matched to a gene: 8. This CDR3 is 14 amino acids long. Germline lookup yields CDR1 SNHLY and CDR2 FYNNEI. The CDR3 spells CASNMASGNNEQFF. The CDR3 DNA is TGTGCCAGCAATATGGCTAGCGGGAATAATGAGCAGTTCTTC.

This clone is a singleton in its sample. The chain couples TRBV5-1 to TRBJ1-3, with D uncertain. This CDR3 is built from 12 residues. Trimming stripped 2 bases from V and 4 bases from J, with 4 bases between. CDR1 and CDR2 (germline): SGHRS, YFSETQ. DNA of the CDR3: TGCGCCAGCAGCTTCCCCGGAAACACCATATATTTT. Protein product: CASSFPGNTIYF.

The gene calls are TRBV4-3 and TRBJ2-1; 9 positions match TRBD2. V shed 4 bases, J shed 9 bases, and the junction held 16 bases outside the gene matches. Germline values: CDR1 LGHNA, CDR2 YSLEER. The CDR3 contains 17 residues. The CDR3 is CASSPEIGRGGYFEQFF. The CDR3 bases are TGCGCCAGCAGCCCCGAAATCGGGCGGGGGGGCTATTTTGAGCAGTTCTTC.

The V gene is TRBV7-2, the J gene TRBJ2-3, with 8 bases identical to TRBD2. This CDR3 is built from 14 residues. V was pared by 3 bases and J by 4 bases, with 3 bases of the junction left unmatched. Germline loops: CDR1 SGHTA, CDR2 FQGNSA. CDR3 residues: CASSFSGAPDTQYF. Here the CDR3 DNA reads TGTGCCAGCAGCTTTAGCGGGGCTCCAGATACGCAGTATTTT.

The chain carries TRBV7-9 and TRBJ1-2; maybe TRBD1 (6 bases). Germline V lookup: CDR1 SEHNR, CDR2 FQNEAQ (reference sequence). Deletions cut 2 bases from V and 4 bases from J, with 14 bases between. The CDR3 covers 15 residues. As DNA, the CDR3 is TGTGCCAGCAGCTTACAGGGGTATGAGGTCTATGGCTACACCTTC. Translating it yields CASSLQGYEVYGYTF.

V is TRBV19 and J is TRBJ2-1; D ambiguous. The germline gives CDR1 LNHDA, CDR2 SQIVND (reference sequence). Deletions cut 4 bases from V and 3 bases from J, with 1 base between. The CDR3 extends over 11 amino acids. CDR3 coding DNA: TGTGCCAGTAGTAACTACAATGAGCAGTTCTTC. Translated, it gives CASSNYNEQFF.

The chain has TRBV18 and TRBJ2-7, with a possible D match to TRBD2 (6 bases). V shed 5 bases and J shed 4 bases, with 18 bases lying between them. The germline V gene encodes CDR1 KGHSH and CDR2 LQKENI. The CDR3 extends over 15 amino acids. CDR3 nucleotide sequence: TGTGCCAGCTCAAAAGGTTCGGGGGTCTGGTACGAGCAGTACTTC. This sequence encodes CASSKGSGVWYEQYF.

The chain recombines TRBV7-8 with TRBJ1-1; D unresolved. Deletions cut 5 bases from V and 0 bases from J, with 7 bases between. Germline CDR1 SGHVS, CDR2 FQNEAQ. This CDR3 has 13 amino acids. The CDR3 DNA follows: TGTGCCAGCAGCCAGAATATGAACACTGAAGCTTTCTTT. It codes for CASSQNMNTEAFF.

For the CDR3, the DNA is TGTGCCAGCAGTCCTGGGGGGAACACCGGGGAGCTGTTTTTT. Residues: CASSPGGNTGELFF. The chain couples TRBV6-5 to TRBJ2-2, with D perhaps assigned TRBD1 or TRBD2 (5 bases each). This CDR3 is built from 14 residues. Germline V CDR1 and CDR2: MNHEY, SVGAGI. The V and J ends lost 5 bases and 1 base respectively, with 8 bases between them.

The sample holds a few counts of this clone. The rearrangement joins TRBV5-1 to TRBJ2-1, with 8 bases aligning to TRBD2. This CDR3 comprises 16 residues. Per germline, CDR1 SGHRS and CDR2 YFSETQ. With V trimmed by 4 bases and J by 10 bases, 16 bases remained unmatched. The CDR3 DNA reads as TGCGCCAGCAGCGCTCCGTCCGGGAGGGCCGGCATCGAGCAGTTCTTC. Translation gives CASSAPSGRAGIEQFF. Filled out from reference TRBV5-1 and TRBJ2-1, the complete variable domain reads KAGVTQTPRYLIKTRGQQVTLSCSPISGHRSVSWYQQTPGQGLQFLFEYFSETQRNKGNFPGRFSGRQFSNSRSEMNVSTLELGDSALYLCASSAPSGRAGIEQFFGPGTRLTVL.

V and J are TRBV5-6 and TRBJ1-1; the D is unclear. This CDR3 has 13 amino acids. The V and J ends lost 6 bases and 1 base respectively, with 10 bases between them. Germline CDR1 is SGHDT and CDR2 is YYEEEE. CDR3 in amino acids: CASTQWANTEAFF. CDR3 DNA sequence: TGTGCCAGCACCCAATGGGCGAACACTGAAGCTTTCTTT.

V usage is TRBV7-3 and J usage is TRBJ2-1; D gene unclear. The CDR3 length is 13 residues. Per germline, CDR1 SGHTA and CDR2 FQGTGA. The V gene lost 0 bases and the J gene lost 7 bases, with 7 bases spanning the gap. In DNA form, the CDR3 reads TGTGCCAGCAGCTTAACGTCGCTTAATGAGCAGTTCTTC. This encodes CASSLTSLNEQFF. The variable domain in full, with the rest retrieved from reference TRBV7-3 and TRBJ2-1, is GAGVSQTPSNKVTEKGKYVELRCDPISGHTALYWYRQSLGQGPEFLIYFQGTGAADDSGLPNDRFFAVRPEGSVSTLKIQRTERGDSAVYLCASSLTSLNEQFFGPGTRLTVL.

The gene calls are TRBV5-4 and TRBJ2-1; D not resolved. Trimming shortened V by 6 bases and J by 5 bases, and 18 bases separated the two germline ends. The CDR3 runs 15 residues. Germline CDR1 and CDR2: SGHNT and YYREEE (reference sequence). This CDR3 is CASTVEGLGDNEQFF. DNA of the CDR3: TGTGCCAGCACCGTGGAAGGTCTAGGAGACAATGAGCAGTTCTTC.

The J gene is TRBJ2-5, the V gene TRBV18; 9 positions agree with TRBD1. Germline V gene data show CDR1 as KGHSH and CDR2 as LQKENI. The ends lost 3 bases at V and 4 bases at J; junction bases unmatched: 6. CDR3 length: 15 residues. CDR3 amino acids: CASSPPQDRGETQYF. CDR3 nucleotides: TGTGCCAGCTCACCCCCCCAGGACAGGGGAGAGACCCAGTACTTC.

The CDR3 DNA reads as TGTGCCAGCAGTTACTCGACCAGTCCGCGGGGCTACACCTTC. It translates to CASSYSTSPRGYTF. The chain links TRBV6-5 to TRBJ1-2; no clear D gene. V was trimmed by 0 bases and J by 8 bases, leaving 13 bases between them. The CDR3 contains 14 residues. Germline CDR1 and CDR2: MNHEY and SVGAGI.

This clone was recorded once. This rearrangement joins TRBV29-1 to TRBJ2-3; 11 bases are shared with TRBD2. The CDR3 is 14 residues long. V trimming: 3 bases; J trimming: 5 bases; junction bases outside the gene matches: 4. Germline V CDR1 and CDR2: SQVTM, ANQGSEA. The CDR3 sequence: CSVDGLAGGDTQYF. CDR3 nucleotides: TGCAGCGTTGATGGACTAGCGGGCGGAGATACGCAGTATTTT.

The chain links TRBV4-1 to TRBJ2-5; possibly TRBD1 or TRBD2 for D (5 bases each). The germline V gene has CDR1 MGHRA and CDR2 YSYEKL. The CDR3 is 14 residues long. V dropped 0 bases and J dropped 2 bases, with 7 bases sitting between them. Written as DNA, the CDR3 is TGCGCCAGCAGCCAAGATTGGGGGCAAGAGACCCAGTACTTC. It specifies CASSQDWGQETQYF.

This chain joins TRBV5-1 and TRBJ2-6; TRBD1 might be the D (5 bases). CDR3 length equals 16 residues. Germline CDR1 reads SGHRS; CDR2 reads YFSETQ. V lost 5 bases and J 4 bases, leaving 16 bases between the germline ends. CDR3 nucleotide sequence: TGCGCCAGCAGACAGGACCCAATGGGGGGGGCCAACGTCCTGACTTTC. Its translation: CASRQDPMGGANVLTF. The full variable domain, completed using reference TRBV5-1 and TRBJ2-6, is KAGVTQTPRYLIKTRGQQVTLSCSPISGHRSVSWYQQTPGQGLQFLFEYFSETQRNKGNFPGRFSGRQFSNSRSEMNVSTLELGDSALYLCASRQDPMGGANVLTFGAGSRLTVL.

This sequence joins TRBV7-2 and TRBJ1-5, with 8 bases fitting TRBD1. Trimming removed 2 bases from V and 6 bases from J; junction bases left unmatched: 9. Germline V gene sequence: CDR1 SGHTA, CDR2 FQGNSA. The CDR3 runs 16 residues. CDR3 in amino acids: CASSLLAGGLGQPQHF. The CDR3 DNA follows: TGTGCCAGCAGCTTACTGGCAGGGGGCCTCGGTCAGCCCCAGCATTTT.